This T cell receptor (beta chain) derives from a study of T cell repertoires in cytomegalovirus infection. This clonotype was detected a few times. Its antigen is currently unknown. The V end lost 2 bases, the J end lost 0 bases, and 21 bases lay between the germline ends. In germline, CDR1 is SGHKS, CDR2 YYEKEE (reference sequence). The CDR3 runs to 19 residues. Whole-study results and caveats: People with CMV and the relevant HLA were identified by cumulative public TCR beta family frequency.

TCRdb re-called the reads through MiXCR, storing one row per CDR3 protein. Among hundreds of thousands of distinct CDR3 sequences listed, 17% were seen once. The chain recombines TRBV5-5 with TRBJ1-5, with TRBD1 as a possible D gene (5 bases). The sample was PBMCs. This receptor was obtained from a human donor in good health (CMV status not recorded). Some clones in this sample may be carry-over from other donors' samples. Written as DNA, the CDR3 is TGTGCCAGCAGCTTAATTATTTCTCCGGGACCCTATAGCAATCAGCCCCAGCATTTT. Translated, it gives CASSLIISPGPYSNQPQHF.